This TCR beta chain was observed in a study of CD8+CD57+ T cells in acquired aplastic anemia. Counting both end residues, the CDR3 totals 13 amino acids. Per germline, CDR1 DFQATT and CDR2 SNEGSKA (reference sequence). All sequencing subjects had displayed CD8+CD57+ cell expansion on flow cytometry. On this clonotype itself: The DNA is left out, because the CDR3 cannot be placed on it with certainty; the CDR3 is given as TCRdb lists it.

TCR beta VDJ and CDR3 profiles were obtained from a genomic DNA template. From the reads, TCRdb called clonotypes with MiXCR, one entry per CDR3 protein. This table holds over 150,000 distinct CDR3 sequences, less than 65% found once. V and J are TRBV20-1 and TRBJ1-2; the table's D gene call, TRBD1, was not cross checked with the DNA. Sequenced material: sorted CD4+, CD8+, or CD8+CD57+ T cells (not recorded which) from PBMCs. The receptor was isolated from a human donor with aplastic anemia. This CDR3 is CSALGQGNYGCTF.